Described below is a single TCR beta chain sequence and its context. This entry is derived from a study of blood T cell repertoires in COVID-19. Study information: The study drew acute and convalescent COVID-19 samples from the United States, Italy and Spain. T cells, B-cell-depleted T cells, or PBMCs supplied cDNA or gDNA.

Original processing methods: Estimation of nucleated cell counts relied on the amplification of reference gene primers. This table comes from immunoSEQ multiplex PCR, and its TCRdb copy is limited to in-frame clones, with some not included. V, J and clone size reflect that table, while D and trimming were determined from the DNA. The repertoire holds 90,000 or so clones, roughly 89% seen once, with 3% to 4% in the top ten. The CDR3 has 15 amino acids. Trimming stripped 2 bases from V and 2 bases from J, with 8 bases between. Looked up from germline, CDR1 is SGHNT and CDR2 is YYREEE (reference sequence).

Sequencing used peripheral blood. The source is a woman aged 70 to 79 with acute or convalescent COVID-19. V is TRBV5-4 and J is TRBJ2-6, with TRBD2 as a possible D gene (7 bases). CDR3 protein: CASSLGGAGANVLTF. CDR3 bases: TGTGCCAGCAGCTTAGGGGGGGCTGGGGCCAACGTCCTGACTTTC.